This T cell receptor (beta chain) was recorded in a study of blood T cell repertoires in COVID-19. About the research overall: Researchers got acute and convalescent COVID-19 samples from the United States, Italy and Spain.

Study members were between about 18 and 90 years old and lived in 24 US regions. Per the authors' pipeline: From reference gene primer amplification, estimates of nucleated cell counts were derived. Sequencing used immunoSEQ multiplex PCR; TCRdb keeps in-frame clones, though not all of them. V and J calls and clone size are copied from that table; D and trimming were computed from the DNA. The sample has approximately 190,000 clones; approximately 90% are singletons. V was pared by 4 bases and J by 5 bases, with 18 bases between. The germline V gene has CDR1 SGDLS and CDR2 YYNGEE. The CDR3 is 15 amino acids.

The receptor comes from a woman aged 40 to 50 in a cohort exposed to, infected with or recovered from COVID-19 (not recorded which). The material sequenced was PBMCs or T cells enriched from blood (not recorded which). The chain links TRBV9 to TRBJ1-2, with D tentatively TRBD1 (5 bases). The CDR3 loop is CASSTGVTGLYGYTF. In nucleotides, the CDR3 is TGTGCCAGCAGCACAGGAGTAACAGGACTATATGGCTACACCTTC.